This is a list of T cell receptor beta chains from one sample in a study of cytomegalovirus exposure and HLA in healthy donors. TCRdb's copy holds only in-frame clones and misses some; the assay was immunoSEQ multiplex PCR. The sample consists of roughly 80,000 clones, around 76% of them appearing once. Sequenced: PBMCs. These TCRs come from a male donor in good health and CMV-seropositive. CDR3s include the opening cysteine and the closing phenylalanine or tryptophan. D genes are given only for firm matches. Clone size is stated in some rows and not others, as once, few, many or a class when expanded.

cdr3_aa cdr3_nt j_call v_call d_call clone_size
CASSQTGIDTGELFF TGTGCCAGCAGTCAGACAGGGATAGACACCGGGGAGCTGTTTTTT TRBJ2-2 TRBV6-6 TRBD1 -
CASSQDLRGGGETQYF TGTGCCAGCAGCCAAGATCTGCGGGGGGGCGGGGAGACCCAGTACTTC TRBJ2-5 TRBV4-2 TRBD2 -
CAWSVQGGTDTQYF TGTGCCTGGAGTGTACAGGGAGGGACAGATACGCAGTATTTT TRBJ2-3 TRBV30 - few
CASSVFSGGDEQYF TGTGCCAGCAGCGTTTTCTCGGGGGGGGACGAGCAGTACTTC TRBJ2-7 TRBV9 TRBD2 -
CASSSGQGYEQYF TGTGCCAGCAGCTCGGGACAGGGTTACGAGCAGTACTTC TRBJ2-7 TRBV5-6 TRBD1 -
CASSLTGQGSYEQYF TGCGCCAGCAGCTTGACGGGACAGGGGTCCTACGAGCAGTACTTC TRBJ2-7 TRBV5-1 TRBD1 -
CAWSNSRQGGYTF TGTGCCTGGAGTAATTCCAGGCAGGGTGGCTACACCTTC TRBJ1-2 TRBV30 - -
CASRGLRQGGVQFF TGTGCCAGCAGAGGATTGAGACAGGGCGGTGTGCAGTTCTTC TRBJ2-1 TRBV2 TRBD1 -
CASRPTGGVYEQYF TGTGCCAGCAGGCCGACAGGGGGCGTTTACGAGCAGTACTTC TRBJ2-7 TRBV6-1 TRBD1 -
CASSLVRTEAFF TGTGCCAGCAGCTTAGTCAGGACTGAAGCTTTCTTT TRBJ1-1 TRBV7-2 - few
CSSSLAGSQNEQFF TGTTCCAGCAGCTTGGCCGGGAGTCAGAATGAGCAGTTCTTC TRBJ2-1 TRBV7-9 - -
CASRVTSGSADTQYF TGCGCCAGCAGGGTAACTAGCGGGAGTGCAGATACGCAGTATTTT TRBJ2-3 TRBV10-2 TRBD2 -
CASSQGTSGSHEQYF TGCGCCAGCAGCCAAGGGACTAGCGGGAGCCACGAGCAGTACTTC TRBJ2-7 TRBV4-1 TRBD2 -
CASSHLDAGGGQYEQYF TGCGCCAGCAGCCACCTGGATGCCGGGGGGGGCCAGTACGAGCAGTACTTC TRBJ2-7 TRBV4-3 TRBD2 few
CASSPGLAGAREQFF TGTGCCAGCAGCCCCGGACTAGCGGGAGCGCGTGAGCAGTTCTTC TRBJ2-1 TRBV14 TRBD2 -
CASSHRQGGYGYTF TGTGCCAGCAGCCATAGACAGGGTGGCTATGGCTACACCTTC TRBJ1-2 TRBV4-2 TRBD1 few
CASSYERGFYNEQFF TGTGCCAGCAGCTATGAGCGGGGGTTCTACAATGAGCAGTTCTTC TRBJ2-1 TRBV7-2 TRBD2 -
CASSPKTVDQPQHF TGTGCCAGCTCACCAAAGACAGTGGATCAGCCCCAGCATTTT TRBJ1-5 TRBV18 - -
CASSVYGAPLGKETQYF TGTGCCAGCAGCGTATACGGAGCGCCCCTTGGTAAAGAGACCCAGTACTTC TRBJ2-5 TRBV9 - few
CASSPTVQAYEQYF TGTGCCAGCAGCCCCACTGTCCAGGCCTACGAGCAGTACTTC TRBJ2-7 TRBV7-6 - once
CASSLDRRTGEGWGTEAFF TGCGCCAGCAGCTTGGACCGGAGGACAGGGGAAGGTTGGGGCACTGAAGCTTTCTTT TRBJ1-1 TRBV5-1 TRBD1 -
CASSDSTQGYNEQFF TGTGCCAGCAGTGACTCGACCCAGGGGTACAATGAGCAGTTCTTC TRBJ2-1 TRBV6-4 - -
CAWGTGGTSYEQYF TGTGCCTGGGGTACGGGGGGGACCTCCTACGAGCAGTACTTC TRBJ2-7 TRBV30 TRBD2 once
CASSSEASRYQETQYF TGCGCCAGTTCTTCGGAGGCTAGCAGGTACCAAGAGACCCAGTACTTC TRBJ2-5 TRBV5-1 - -
CASSLGLAGGIAKNIQYF TGCGCCAGCAGCCTTGGACTAGCGGGGGGGATAGCCAAAAACATTCAGTACTTC TRBJ2-4 TRBV4-1 TRBD2 -
CASSVDGGGPYEQYF TGTGCCAGCAGCGTAGACGGGGGGGGACCCTACGAGCAGTACTTC TRBJ2-7 TRBV9 TRBD2 -
CASKVWGQGVQPQHF TGTGCCAGCAAGGTCTGGGGACAGGGGGTTCAGCCCCAGCATTTT TRBJ1-5 TRBV28 TRBD1 -
CASSLSPSSGRETQYF TGCGCCAGCAGCCTATCTCCTTCTAGCGGGAGGGAGACCCAGTACTTC TRBJ2-5 TRBV5-1 TRBD2 -
CGVDASGRAGAADTQYF TGCGGCGTTGATGCTAGCGGGAGGGCCGGGGCCGCAGATACGCAGTATTTT TRBJ2-3 TRBV29-1 TRBD2 -
CASSQTGTGTYGQYF TGTGCCAGCAGCCAGACCGGGACAGGGACCTACGGGCAGTACTTC TRBJ2-7 TRBV4-2 TRBD1 -
CASSLGQGGEKLFF TGTGCCAGCAGCTTAGGCCAGGGTGGTGAAAAACTGTTTTTT TRBJ1-4 TRBV7-9 - -
CASSLLTGGFSGELFF TGTGCCAGCAGTTTATTAACAGGGGGTTTTTCCGGGGAGCTGTTTTTT TRBJ2-2 TRBV27 TRBD1 few
CASSASGVGNTIYF TGTGCCAGTAGTGCCTCGGGAGTAGGAAACACCATATATTTT TRBJ1-3 TRBV19 - -
CAIAGGAGNEQFF TGTGCCATTGCGGGGGGGGCCGGCAATGAGCAGTTCTTC TRBJ2-1 TRBV10-3 TRBD2 -
CASSQDQISYEQYF TGCGCCAGCAGCCAAGACCAGATATCTTACGAGCAGTACTTC TRBJ2-7 TRBV4-1 - -
CASSPGTGGNTIYF TGTGCCAGCAGCCCAGGGACAGGTGGAAACACCATATATTTT TRBJ1-3 TRBV7-9 TRBD1 -
CASSVDRGMNTEAFF TGTGCCAGCAGCGTAGACAGGGGCATGAACACTGAAGCTTTCTTT TRBJ1-1 TRBV9 TRBD1 -
CASSLAGTEVGEQYF TGTGCCAGCAGCTTAGCCGGGACTGAGGTAGGCGAGCAGTACTTC TRBJ2-7 TRBV7-8 - -
CASSRTGDSYEQYF TGTGCCAGCAGCCGGACAGGTGATTCCTACGAGCAGTACTTC TRBJ2-7 TRBV4-2 TRBD1 -
CASSLEHEQYF TGCGCCAGCAGCTTGGAGCACGAGCAGTACTTC TRBJ2-7 TRBV5-1 - -
CAISGTDRASYEQYF TGTGCCATCAGTGGAACCGACAGGGCTTCCTACGAGCAGTACTTC TRBJ2-7 TRBV10-3 TRBD1 -
CASSQEPGTPNSPLHF TGCGCCAGCAGCCAAGAACCCGGGACACCCAATTCACCCCTCCACTTT TRBJ1-6 TRBV4-3 - few
CASSKDFSGNTIYF TGTGCCAGCAGTAAGGACTTCTCTGGAAACACCATATATTTT TRBJ1-3 TRBV6-5 - -
CASSTSGGQETQYF TGTGCCAGCAGCACTAGCGGGGGGCAAGAGACCCAGTACTTC TRBJ2-5 TRBV7-2 TRBD2 -
CASSLGGLAGGDTQYF TGTGCCAGCAGCTTAGGGGGACTAGCGGGAGGTGATACGCAGTATTTT TRBJ2-3 TRBV7-3 TRBD2 -